This TCR beta chain was retrieved from a study of spatial heterogeneity in lung cancer. As for time point: sample taken at primary tumor resection. Whole RNA obtained from tumor, nontumor lung or frozen PBMC underwent sequencing without sorting. The CDR3 covers 16 residues. V lost 5 bases and J 1 base, leaving 12 bases between the germline ends. CDR1 is LGHNA, CDR2 YNFKEQ, per germline. A few counts support this clonotype. TCRdb ran MiXCR on the 5' RACE reads and lists one entry per CDR3 protein. The data hold fewer than 40,000 distinct CDR3 sequences, with roughly 7.4% observed a single time. This rearrangement joins TRBV4-2 to TRBJ2-6; D ambiguous. The sequencing used PBMCs, collected at surgery. The clonotype comes from a male donor with early-stage non-small cell lung cancer. This CDR3 reads CASSETVGSGANVLTF. CDR3 DNA sequence: TGTGCCAGCAGCGAAACCGTAGGGTCTGGGGCCAACGTCCTGACTTTC.